This is a list of T cell receptor beta chains from one sample in a study of T cells in localized non-small cell lung cancer. TCRdb keeps only in-frame clones here, not all; method: immunoSEQ multiplex PCR. The top ten hold around 1.8% of the sample, which has over 55,000 clones, 75% to 90% seen once. The specimen was peripheral blood, collected before any cancer treatment. These receptors came from a woman aged 40-75 years with stage I lung adenocarcinoma. Both conserved end residues are part of each CDR3. A D gene is named only where the DNA matches it firmly.

v_gene,j_gene,d_gene,CDR3aa
TRBV21-1,TRBJ1-1,.,CASSKAKENTEAFF
TRBV11-2,TRBJ1-2,.,CASSPRGRLLNYGYTF
TRBV7-2,TRBJ2-1,.,CASSLIPKGTYNEQFF
TRBV1,TRBJ2-4,.,CTSSQAGPSVVVAKNIQYF
TRBV28,TRBJ1-1,.,CASSTPGAGATEAFF
TRBV7-9,TRBJ2-3,.,CASSLGYYDTDTQYF
TRBV27,TRBJ2-5,.,CASSLYPDRQETQYF
TRBV28,TRBJ2-7,TRBD2,CATNGEGVYEQYF
TRBV20-1,TRBJ2-3,.,CSALRADTQYF
TRBV5-1,TRBJ1-2,TRBD1,CASSPGQAYYGYTF
TRBV28,TRBJ2-7,.,CASTLGGNEQYF
TRBV9,TRBJ1-1,.,CASTPGSMNTEAFF
TRBV7-8,TRBJ1-1,.,CASSLIGNTEAFF
TRBV7-7,TRBJ2-1,TRBD1,CASSPTTGVRDEQFF
TRBV6-1,TRBJ1-5,TRBD1,CASRSGQRNQPQHF
TRBV27,TRBJ1-1,.,CASSLRAEAGVAFF
TRBV9,TRBJ1-6,.,CASSSHPSSYNSPLHF
TRBV2,TRBJ2-3,.,CASSEARLVTDTQYF
TRBV6-6,TRBJ1-2,.,CASSTGYGYTF
TRBV10-3,TRBJ1-2,.,CAISGTDFNYGYTF
TRBV6-6,TRBJ2-3,.,CASSSFERSTDTQYF
TRBV7-6,TRBJ2-2,TRBD2,CASRLAGATGTGELFF
TRBV10-3,TRBJ2-7,TRBD2,CAISGTSGADAGHF
TRBV6-5,TRBJ1-5,.,CASSETVVSQPQHF
TRBV30,TRBJ1-5,TRBD1,CAWAPGQGYSNQPQHF
TRBV7-2,TRBJ1-2,.,CASSSAGGGPYGYTF
TRBV28,TRBJ1-1,.,CASSLTRDRYEAFF
TRBV7-3,TRBJ2-6,.,CASSSGSSGANVLTF
TRBV9,TRBJ2-1,.,CASSVGGASSRNEQFF